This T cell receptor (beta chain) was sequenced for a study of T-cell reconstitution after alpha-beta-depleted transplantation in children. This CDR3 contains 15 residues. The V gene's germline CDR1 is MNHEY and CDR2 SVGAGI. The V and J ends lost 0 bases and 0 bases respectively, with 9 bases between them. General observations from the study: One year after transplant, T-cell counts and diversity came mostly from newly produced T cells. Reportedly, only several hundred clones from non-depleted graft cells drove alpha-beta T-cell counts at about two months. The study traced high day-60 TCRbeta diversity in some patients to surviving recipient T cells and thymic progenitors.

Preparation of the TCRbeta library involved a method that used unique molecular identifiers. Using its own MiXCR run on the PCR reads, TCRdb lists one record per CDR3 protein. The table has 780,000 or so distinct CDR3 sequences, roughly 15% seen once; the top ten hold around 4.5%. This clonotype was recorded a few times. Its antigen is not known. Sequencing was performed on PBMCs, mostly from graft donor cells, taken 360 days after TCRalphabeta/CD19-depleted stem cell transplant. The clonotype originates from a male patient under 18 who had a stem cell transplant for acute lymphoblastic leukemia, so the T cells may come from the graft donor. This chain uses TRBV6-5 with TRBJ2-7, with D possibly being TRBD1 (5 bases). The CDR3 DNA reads TGTGCCAGCAGTTACTCGAGCAGGGCCTCCTACGAGCAGTACTTC. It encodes CASSYSSRASYEQYF.